Below, 26 T cell receptor beta chains from the same sample are listed, as sequenced in a study of immune heterogeneity within non-small cell lung tumors. For the TCR beta CDR3, multiplex PCR with 32 V and 13 J primers performed the amplification. MiXCR, run by TCRdb on the multiplex PCR reads, gives a single entry per CDR3 protein. Of about 21,000 distinct CDR3 sequences listed, around 30% are singletons. Samples each supplied approximately 600 ng of bulk tumor genomic DNA as template. The authors collected several far-apart biopsies from each primary tumor during surgery. Their non-small cell lung cancer was newly diagnosed and untreated, and the patients underwent curative surgery. The sequenced material came from lung tumor tissue. The receptor source for this set is a middle-aged man with non-small cell lung cancer.

This clonotype was counted only a few times. J is TRBJ1-2 and V is TRBV20-1; D possibly corresponds to TRBD1 (5 bases). CDR3 length equals 14 residues. The V and J ends lost 6 bases and 2 bases respectively, with 16 bases between them. Germline V gene sequence: CDR1 DFQATT, CDR2 SNEGSKA (reference sequence). DNA for the CDR3: TGCAGTGCCCAGGTTATGGGGGGAAACTATGGCTACACCTTC. It codes for CSAQVMGGNYGYTF.

The rearrangement uses TRBV27 and TRBJ1-4; D not resolved. V lost 6 bases to trimming and J lost 7 bases, with 9 bases between them. CDR1 is MNHEY and CDR2 is SMNVEV in the germline V gene (reference sequence). This CDR3 region has 12 residues. The CDR3 nucleotides read TGTGCCAGCAGCTCACTTGGTGAAAAACTGTTTTTT. Translating gives CASSSLGEKLFF.

This clonotype was found once. A much larger clone lies one base from this, so it may be a read error. V is TRBV30 and J is TRBJ1-2; the D gene is possibly TRBD1 (6 bases). The CDR3 spans 10 residues. Germline lookup yields CDR1 GTSNPN and CDR2 SVGIG (reference sequence). The DNA of the CDR3 is TGTGCCTGGAGTAAATGGACAGTCGCCTTC. This sequence encodes CAWSKWTVAF.

Regarding this clonotype: This clone may be a read error of a much larger clone one base away. V and J are TRBV10-3 and TRBJ1-2; D is perhaps TRBD1 (5 bases). This CDR3 contains 13 residues. With 2 bases removed from V and 10 bases from J, the gap between germline ends came to 14 bases. CDR1 and CDR2 from the germline V gene are ENHRY and SYGVKD. The CDR3 DNA is TGTGCCATCAGTGAGGCGAAGGGACTTGTCTACACCTTC. It is translated as CAISEAKGLVYTF.

This clonotype was seen ten or more times. This rearrangement joins TRBV2 to TRBJ1-4, with D possibly matching TRBD1 (5 bases). There are 18 residues in the CDR3. Between the trimmed V and J ends, which lost 6 bases and 3 bases, there was a span of 23 bases. Germline V CDR1 and CDR2: SNHLY, FYNNEI. The CDR3 DNA reads TGTGCCAGCAGGTTGCAGGGAGGGAGTAATGGAGCTAATGAAAAACTGTTTTTT. It specifies CASRLQGGSNGANEKLFF.

The chain employs TRBV7-9 and TRBJ1-6; no definite D call. The germline CDR1 and CDR2 sequences are SEHNR and FQNEAQ (reference sequence). Trimming removed 4 bases at V and 9 bases at J, with 16 bases between. CDR3 length equals 15 residues. CDR3 in amino acids: CASSWANSGFSPLHF. CDR3 DNA: TGTGCCAGCAGCTGGGCGAATTCGGGGTTTTCACCCCTCCACTTT. Filled out from reference TRBV7-9 and TRBJ1-6, the complete variable domain reads DTGVSQNPRHKITKRGQNVTFRCDPISEHNRLYWYRQTLGQGPEFLTYFQNEAQLEKSRLLSDRFSAERPKGSFSTLEIQRTEQGDSAMYLCASSWANSGFSPLHFGNGTRLTVT.

As regards this clonotype: One base away lies a much larger clone, so this may be a sequencing read error. The chain has TRBV6-9 and TRBJ1-2, with TRBD1 as a possible D gene (5 bases). The CDR3 spans 16 residues. CDR1 MNHGY and CDR2 SVAAGI come from the germline V gene. The CDR3: CPSSYQGSGSGYGYTF. In DNA form, the CDR3 reads TGTCCCAGCAGTTACCAGGGATCCGGGTCGGGTTATGGCTACACCTTC.

This clonotype came up a few times. The chain is built from TRBV11-2 and TRBJ1-4, with D perhaps matching TRBD1 (5 bases). Germline V CDR1 and CDR2: SGHAT, FQNNGV. Trimming removed 3 bases at V and 2 bases at J, with 7 bases between. The CDR3 sequence is 14 residues long. In DNA form, the CDR3 reads TGTGCCAGCAGCTTCGGGGGGACTAATGAAAAACTGTTTTTT. It encodes CASSFGGTNEKLFF.

The genes are TRBV4-1 and TRBJ1-1; tentative D call: TRBD1 (6 bases). Germline assignment: CDR1 MGHRA and CDR2 YSYEKL. The CDR3 extends over 14 amino acids. Trimming removed 3 bases at V and 6 bases at J, with 14 bases between. Here the CDR3 reads CASSHLTGRPEAFF. The CDR3 bases are TGCGCCAGCAGCCATCTGACAGGCCGGCCTGAAGCTTTCTTT.

Remarks on this clonotype: A read error may be the cause here, since a much bigger clone is one base away. The rearrangement links TRBV30 to TRBJ2-7; 8 nucleotides align to TRBD2. The germline gives CDR1 GTSNPN, CDR2 SVGIG (reference sequence). With V trimmed by 3 bases and J by 2 bases, 3 bases remained unmatched. The CDR3 loop spans 13 amino acids. The CDR3 DNA reads TGTGCCTGGAGGCGACTAGCGACCTACGAGCAGTACTTC. It codes for CAWRRLATYEQYF.

This rearrangement joins TRBV11-2 to TRBJ2-1; 10 nucleotides match TRBD2. V shed 4 bases and J 2 bases; nucleotides not matched to a gene: 2. The CDR3 length is 15 residues. The germline CDR1 and CDR2 sequences are SGHAT and FQNNGV. The CDR3 spells CASSSAGGPYNEQFF. CDR3 DNA sequence: TGTGCCAGCAGCTCAGCGGGAGGGCCCTACAATGAGCAGTTCTTC.

The rearrangement links TRBV5-1 to TRBJ2-2; possibly TRBD1 or TRBD2 for D (5 bases each). V was shortened by 3 bases and J by 0 bases, with 12 bases between the two germline ends. The CDR3 has 16 amino acids. CDR1 and CDR2 (germline): SGHRS, YFSETQ. CDR3 protein: CASSSAGTANTGELFF. The CDR3 DNA follows: TGCGCCAGCAGCTCGGCCGGGACCGCGAACACCGGGGAGCTGTTTTTT.

The gene calls are TRBV6-1 and TRBJ2-1; D might be TRBD1 or TRBD2, each matching 5 bases. The CDR3 loop spans 12 amino acids. Trimming cost V 8 bases and J 0 bases, with 5 bases left between them. CDR1 and CDR2 from the germline V gene are MNHNS and SASEGT. The CDR3 DNA reads TGTGCCAGCGGGGGCTCCTACAATGAGCAGTTCTTC. Protein: CASGGSYNEQFF.

This clonotype is labeled as medium-sized (0.01 to 0.1%). The genes are TRBV18 and TRBJ1-6; 9 positions agree with TRBD1. CDR1 and CDR2 (germline): KGHSH, LQKENI. The CDR3 consists of 14 residues. J gave up 9 bases and V 2 bases, and 2 bases lay outside the gene matches. CDR3 region: CASSPGTGSSPLHF. In DNA, the CDR3 is TGTGCCAGCTCACCAGGGACAGGGAGTTCACCCCTCCACTTT. The full variable domain, its missing parts supplied by reference TRBV18 and TRBJ1-6, is NAGVMQNPRHLVRRRGQEARLRCSPMKGHSHVYWYRQLPEEGLKFMVYLQKENIIDESGMPKERFSAEFPKEGPSILRIQQVVRGDSAAYFCASSPGTGSSPLHFGNGTRLTVT.

Turning to this clonotype: Without the conserved terminal phenylalanine or tryptophan, this CDR3 likely stems from a read error. The chain uses TRBV3-1 and TRBJ1-2, with 7 positions matching TRBD1. The CDR3 has 16 residues. Unmatched junction bases numbered 11, after V lost 3 bases and J lost 4 bases. Germline values: CDR1 LGHDT, CDR2 YNNKEL (reference sequence). DNA for the CDR3: TGTGCCAGCAGCCAGGCCGGGACAGCCTTGGTCTATGGCTACACCCTC. Amino acids: CASSQAGTALVYGYTL.

In this sample, this clonotype is medium-sized. V gene TRBV11-3 combines with J gene TRBJ2-1; a possible D gene is TRBD2 (6 bases). The CDR3 runs 14 residues. Germline V gene lookup returns CDR1 SGHNT and CDR2 YENEEA. The V end was cut by 0 bases, the J end by 7 bases, with 10 bases between. CDR3 in DNA: TGTGCCAGCAGCTTAGATGGGGGGAAAAATGAGCAGTTCTTC. Its protein is CASSLDGGKNEQFF.

J is TRBJ1-2 and V is TRBV19; D not certain. This CDR3 has 14 amino acids. Per the germline V gene, CDR1 is LNHDA and CDR2 is SQIVND (reference sequence). V dropped 3 bases and J dropped 4 bases, with 12 bases sitting between them. The CDR3 region is CASSIQAASYGYTF. The DNA for the CDR3 is TGTGCCAGTAGTATTCAGGCGGCCAGCTATGGCTACACCTTC.

In its sample, this clonotype was seen many times. The V and J genes are TRBV7-2 and TRBJ2-1; 12 bases fit TRBD2. Germline CDR1 is SGHTA and CDR2 is FQGNSA. This CDR3 comprises 19 residues. With 2 bases clipped from V and 5 bases from J, the junction kept 13 bases outside the gene matches. The CDR3 region is CASSLTSSGRGFSDNEQFF. CDR3 sequence (DNA): TGTGCCAGCAGCTTAACATCTAGCGGGAGGGGGTTCAGCGACAATGAGCAGTTCTTC.

This chain joins TRBV7-2 and TRBJ2-1, with a weak D call TRBD2 (6 bases). The V end was cut by 2 bases, the J end by 0 bases, with 8 bases between. Looked up from germline, CDR1 is SGHTA and CDR2 is FQGNSA. CDR3 size: 15 residues. CDR3 residues: CASSLSGSSYNEQFF. CDR3 nucleotide sequence: TGTGCCAGCAGCTTAAGCGGGTCCTCCTACAATGAGCAGTTCTTC.

Worth noting for this clonotype: A read error is possible here, since a much larger clone lies one base away. This chain connects TRBV19 to TRBJ2-5; no definite D call. The V gene's germline CDR1 is LNHDA and CDR2 SQIVND (reference sequence). The CDR3 has 13 residues. Trimming cost V 5 bases and J 6 bases, with 13 bases left between them. CDR3 residues: CASSFSRWQTQYF. CDR3 nucleotide sequence: TGTGCCAGTAGTTTTAGCCGTTGGCAGACCCAGTACTTC.

The V call is TRBV3-1, the J call TRBJ2-7, with 8 bases fitting TRBD2. The V gene end was trimmed by 7 bases and the J gene end by 8 bases; junction bases not matched to a gene: 7. The CDR3 is 12 amino acids. Per germline, CDR1 LGHDT and CDR2 YNNKEL (reference sequence). The chain's CDR3 is CASTGGSAQQYF. The CDR3 nucleotides are TGTGCCAGCACGGGAGGGTCGGCACAGCAGTACTTC.

In its sample, this clonotype ranks as medium-sized. V usage is TRBV5-1 and J usage is TRBJ2-7; 12 nucleotides line up with TRBD2. V trimming: 4 bases; J trimming: 6 bases; junction bases outside the gene matches: 11. From germline, CDR1 is SGHRS and CDR2 YFSETQ. The length of the CDR3 is 16 residues. This chain's CDR3 is CASSPGGGLAGIEQYF. The CDR3 bases are TGCGCCAGCAGCCCCGGTGGAGGACTAGCGGGAATCGAGCAGTACTTC.

To note about this clonotype: A read error may explain this, as a much larger clone is one base away. CDR3 protein: CASTPQGILGYTF. The CDR3 DNA reads TGTGCCAGCACCCCACAGGGGATTCTTGGCTACACCTTC. The rearrangement joins TRBV12-3 or TRBV12-4 to TRBJ1-2; TRBD1 matches at 7 bases. The CDR3 consists of 13 residues. V trimming: 7 bases; J trimming: 7 bases; junction bases outside the gene matches: 9.

Concerning this clonotype itself: This clone may be a read error of a much larger clone one base away. This sequence joins TRBV6-5 and TRBJ1-2; D possibly corresponds to TRBD1 (5 bases). The V end lost 4 bases, the J end lost 2 bases, and 23 bases lay between the germline ends. Germline CDR1 MNHEY, CDR2 SVGAGI. This CDR3 has 18 amino acids. Here the CDR3 reads CASSSPRQTPPENYGYTF. In nucleotides, the CDR3 is TGTGCCAGCAGTTCTCCCCGACAGACCCCCCCGGAAAACTATGGCTACACCTTC.

This clonotype was detected once. This chain connects TRBV6-1 to TRBJ2-3; TRBD2 matches at 8 bases. Germline V gives CDR1 MNHNS, CDR2 SASEGT. Unmatched junction bases numbered 9, after V lost 6 bases and J lost 1 base. The CDR3 has 16 amino acids. The CDR3: CASRPAEAGGTDTQYF. The CDR3 nucleotides are TGTGCCAGCAGACCCGCGGAAGCGGGGGGCACAGATACGCAGTATTTT.

The sample holds many counts of this clonotype. The V and J genes are TRBV6-4 and TRBJ1-6, with D hard to call. This CDR3 region has 16 residues. Germline CDR1 and CDR2: MRHNA and SNTAGT. V lost 2 bases and J 0 bases, leaving 8 bases between the germline ends. In nucleotides, the CDR3 is TGTGCCAGCAGTGACCCCACGAGCTCCTATAATTCACCCCTCCACTTT. Its translation is CASSDPTSSYNSPLHF.